These 21 T cell receptor beta chains originate from one sample sequenced in a study of shared clonotypes between healthy human individuals. Clones were read by immunoSEQ multiplex PCR, and TCRdb kept only the in-frame ones, dropping some. This sample has about 1.9 million clones, with just under 95% found just once. As defined, naive CD8 cells were CD45RO-negative and positively selected for CCR7, with terminally differentiated effector memory CD45RA+ cells excluded. The sample was naive CD8+ T cells from PBMCs. The receptors were gathered from a man younger than 35 in good health. Some clones in this sample may be carry-over from other donors' samples.

The CDR3 reads CASSLPSGQAAETQYF. CDR3 nucleotides: TGTGCCAGCAGCTTGCCGTCCGGACAGGCGGCGGAGACCCAGTACTTC. The chain carries TRBV11-2 and TRBJ2-5; 7 bases align to TRBD1. V was pared by 3 bases and J by 5 bases, with 12 bases of the junction left unmatched. The CDR3 extends over 16 amino acids. Germline-derived CDR1 and CDR2 are SGHAT and FQNNGV.

The genes are TRBV19 and TRBJ2-1; D is ambiguous. V shed 5 bases and J shed 0 bases, with 8 bases lying between them. Germline V gene sequence: CDR1 LNHDA, CDR2 SQIVND (reference sequence). The CDR3 length is 14 residues. CDR3 DNA sequence: TGTGCCAGTAGTCACCTGAGCTCCTACAATGAGCAGTTCTTC. It codes for CASSHLSSYNEQFF. Looking up the rest from reference TRBV19 and TRBJ2-1 gives the full variable domain: DGGITQSPKYLFRKEGQNVTLSCEQNLNHDAMYWYRQDPGQGLRLIYYSQIVNDFQKGDIAEGYSVSREKKESFPLTVTSAQKNPTAFYLCASSHLSSYNEQFFGPGTRLTVL.

This chain links TRBV19 with TRBJ2-7; TRBD1 matches 10 bases. Looked up from germline, CDR1 is LNHDA and CDR2 is SQIVND (reference sequence). V shed 4 bases, J shed 1 base, and the junction held 10 bases outside the gene matches. This CDR3 is built from 17 residues. The CDR3 nucleotides read TGTGCCAGTAGTAATCTAGTCGGGACAGGGGCTTCCTACGAGCAGTACTTC. This sequence encodes CASSNLVGTGASYEQYF.

The chain combines TRBV18 with TRBJ2-3; TRBD1 matches 7 bases. The junction had 11 bases not matched to a gene; V was cut back by 6 bases and J by 2 bases. Germline CDR1 and CDR2: KGHSH and LQKENI. The CDR3 totals 16 residues. CDR3 amino acids: CASSPTGLGITDTQYF. The CDR3 nucleotides read TGTGCCAGCTCCCCGACAGGGCTTGGTATCACAGATACGCAGTATTTT. Supplemented by reference TRBV18 and TRBJ2-3, the full variable domain reads NAGVMQNPRHLVRRRGQEARLRCSPMKGHSHVYWYRQLPEEGLKFMVYLQKENIIDESGMPKERFSAEFPKEGPSILRIQQVVRGDSAAYFCASSPTGLGITDTQYFGPGTRLTVL.

This chain links TRBV5-8 with TRBJ1-5, with 7 bases identical to TRBD1. Germline loops: CDR1 SGHTS, CDR2 YDEGEE. V was clipped by 2 bases and J by 0 bases; unmatched bases: 2. The CDR3 runs 15 residues. The CDR3 DNA reads as TGTGCCAGCAGCTTAGGGACAGATAGCAATCAGCCCCAGCATTTT. Its translation: CASSLGTDSNQPQHF.

The chain joins TRBV11-2 to TRBJ2-1; possible D gene TRBD2, 6 bases. V shed 1 base and J shed 1 base, with 11 bases lying between them. The germline gives CDR1 SGHAT, CDR2 FQNNGV. This CDR3 is built from 16 residues. CDR3 nucleotide sequence: TGTGCCAGCAGCTTAGGGGCGGGACGTTCCTACAATGAGCAGTTCTTC. Residues: CASSLGAGRSYNEQFF.

V gene TRBV7-9 combines with J gene TRBJ2-1; 8 bases match TRBD1. Losses at the gene ends were 6 bases for V and 2 bases for J; bases not matched to a gene: 9. The CDR3 contains 16 residues. The germline CDR1 and CDR2 sequences are SEHNR and FQNEAQ (reference sequence). CDR3 sequence reads: CASSPTGGAAYNEQFF. For the CDR3, the DNA is TGTGCCAGCAGTCCTACAGGGGGAGCGGCCTACAATGAGCAGTTCTTC.

The V gene is TRBV28, the J gene TRBJ1-1; the match to TRBD1 covers 8 bases. V lost 8 bases and J lost 6; bases outside the gene matches: 8. CDR1 and CDR2 from the germline V gene are MDHEN and SYDVKM. CDR3 length equals 13 residues. The CDR3 region has the DNA TGTGCCAGCGGATACAGGGGGGGTGCTGAAGCTTTCTTT. Protein product: CASGYRGGAEAFF.

The rearrangement links TRBV7-9 to TRBJ2-2; 7 positions match TRBD1. With V trimmed by 0 bases and J by 1 base, 11 bases remained unmatched. The CDR3 is 19 amino acids. Germline CDR1 and CDR2: SEHNR and FQNEAQ (reference sequence). CDR3 loop: CASSLARDSTLQNTGELFF. Written as DNA, the CDR3 is TGTGCCAGCAGCTTAGCGAGGGACAGCACGCTGCAGAACACCGGGGAGCTGTTTTTT.

This chain connects TRBV19 to TRBJ2-1; D may be TRBD2 (6 bases). Germline V gene sequence: CDR1 LNHDA, CDR2 SQIVND (reference sequence). The CDR3 is 15 amino acids. V shed 7 bases and J shed 12 bases, with 25 bases lying between them. The DNA of the CDR3 is TGTGCCAGTAACGGGAGATCGGGCCCAAGGAGGGTGCAGTTCTTC. It codes for CASNGRSGPRRVQFF.

The CDR3: CASLGRGGDNEQFF. CDR3 nucleotide sequence: TGTGCCAGCTTGGGGCGGGGGGGTGACAATGAGCAGTTCTTC. The rearrangement uses TRBV2 and TRBJ2-1; 9 nucleotides line up with TRBD2. The CDR3 has 14 amino acids. The J segment lost 5 bases and the V segment lost 8 bases, leaving 7 bases of the junction unmatched. Germline values: CDR1 SNHLY, CDR2 FYNNEI.

V and J are TRBV7-7 and TRBJ2-5; TRBD2 aligns across 9 bases. Germline CDR1 and CDR2: SSHAT and FNYEAQ (reference sequence). This CDR3 spans 15 amino acids. V lost 2 bases to trimming and J lost 4 bases; unmatched junction nucleotides: 5. CDR3 bases: TGTGCCAGCAGCTTAAGCGGGAGGAGAGGAGAGACCCAGTACTTC. Its protein is CASSLSGRRGETQYF.

This sequence joins TRBV27 and TRBJ2-1; 8 nucleotides line up with TRBD2. V trimming: 4 bases; J trimming: 6 bases; junction bases outside the gene matches: 8. The germline CDR1 and CDR2 sequences are MNHEY and SMNVEV (reference sequence). The CDR3 is 15 residues long. The CDR3 loop reads CASSSLAGNTNEQFF. CDR3 in DNA: TGTGCCAGCAGTTCTCTAGCGGGCAACACCAATGAGCAGTTCTTC.

Points on this clone: Other nucleotide sequences from this sample produce the same CDR3. This chain joins TRBV29-1 and TRBJ2-1; D unresolved. V was trimmed by 3 bases and J by 1 base, leaving 4 bases between them. The CDR3 consists of 12 residues. Germline V gene sequence: CDR1 SQVTM, CDR2 ANQGSEA. CDR3 nucleotide sequence: TGCAGCGTTGACCGTTCCTACAATGAGCAGTTCTTC. This codes for CSVDRSYNEQFF.

This clone has a handful of counts. This chain links TRBV4-1 with TRBJ1-2; no reliable D call. V was pared by 0 bases and J by 2 bases, with 7 bases between. The germline gives CDR1 MGHRA, CDR2 YSYEKL. This CDR3 comprises 14 residues. The CDR3 sequence is CASSQDSGNYGYTF. The DNA for the CDR3 is TGCGCCAGCAGCCAAGATTCCGGGAACTATGGCTACACCTTC.

This chain joins TRBV10-3 and TRBJ2-6; perhaps D is TRBD1 or TRBD2 (5 bases each). The germline V gene has CDR1 ENHRY and CDR2 SYGVKD. This CDR3 contains 18 residues. The ends were cut back, 4 bases at V and 2 bases at J, with 18 bases in the middle. The CDR3 is CAISGTGTVGAGANVLTF. The CDR3 nucleotides read TGTGCCATCAGTGGCACCGGGACGGTAGGGGCTGGGGCCAACGTCCTGACTTTC.

The chain combines TRBV29-1 with TRBJ1-2; D is ambiguous. The germline V and J ends were trimmed by 8 bases and 8 bases, with 15 bases remaining between them. Germline-derived CDR1 and CDR2 are SQVTM and ANQGSEA. This CDR3 has 11 amino acids. CDR3 in amino acids: CSTWTARGYTF. The CDR3 bases are TGCAGCACCTGGACGGCGCGGGGCTACACCTTC.

The rearrangement links TRBV2 to TRBJ2-3; D is perhaps TRBD2 (6 bases). The length of the CDR3 is 14 residues. The germline CDR1 and CDR2 sequences are SNHLY and FYNNEI. Deletions cut 7 bases from V and 1 base from J, with 12 bases between. The CDR3 loop reads CASIPAGRTDTQYF. CDR3 coding DNA: TGTGCCAGCATCCCTGCGGGACGCACAGATACGCAGTATTTT. The full variable domain, its missing parts supplied by reference TRBV2 and TRBJ2-3, is EPEVTQTPSHQVTQMGQEVILRCVPISNHLYFYWYRQILGQKVEFLVSFYNNEISEKSEIFDDQFSVERPDGSNFTLKIRSTKLEDSAMYFCASIPAGRTDTQYFGPGTRLTVL.

The J gene is TRBJ2-6, the V gene TRBV7-3, with TRBD2 as a possible D gene (5 bases). CDR1 is SGHTA and CDR2 is FQGTGA in the germline V gene. V lost 5 bases and J lost 4, with 21 bases in between. This CDR3 is 18 amino acids long. DNA of the CDR3: TGTGCCAGCAGCCCGTCGACTATAGCACCACCCGGGGCCAACGTCCTGACTTTC. Translating it yields CASSPSTIAPPGANVLTF.

This clone occurred once. The chain links TRBV5-1 to TRBJ2-7; no clear D. Per germline, CDR1 SGHRS and CDR2 YFSETQ. CDR3 size: 14 residues. V lost 2 bases, J lost 0 bases, and 9 bases lay in between. This chain's CDR3 is CASSFQEYSYEQYF. The DNA of the CDR3 is TGCGCCAGCAGCTTTCAGGAGTACTCCTACGAGCAGTACTTC.

This chain joins TRBV28 and TRBJ2-7; possibly TRBD1 for D (8 bases). The V gene's germline CDR1 is MDHEN and CDR2 SYDVKM. The CDR3 contains 14 residues. The germline V and J ends were trimmed by 4 bases and 7 bases, with 17 bases remaining between them. In DNA form, the CDR3 reads TGTGCCAGCAGTTATAGGACAGGGAGGGAAGAGCAGTACTTC. This translates into CASSYRTGREEQYF.